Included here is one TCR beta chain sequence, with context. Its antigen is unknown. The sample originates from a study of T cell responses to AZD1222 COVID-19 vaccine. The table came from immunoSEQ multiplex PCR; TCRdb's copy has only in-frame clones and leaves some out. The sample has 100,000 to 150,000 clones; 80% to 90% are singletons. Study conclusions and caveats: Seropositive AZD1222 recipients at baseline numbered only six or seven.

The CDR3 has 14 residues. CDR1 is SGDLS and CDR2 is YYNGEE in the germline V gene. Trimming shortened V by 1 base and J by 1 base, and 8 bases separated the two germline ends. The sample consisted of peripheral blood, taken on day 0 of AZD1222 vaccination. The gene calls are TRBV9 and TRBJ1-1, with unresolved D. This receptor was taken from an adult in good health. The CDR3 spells CASSVIAGNTEAFF. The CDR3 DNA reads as TGTGCCAGCAGCGTAATTGCAGGGAACACTGAAGCTTTCTTT.